These 8 T cell receptor beta chains were sequenced from one sample in a study of cytomegalovirus exposure and HLA in healthy donors. A multiplex PCR was run with 60 Vbeta primers and 13 Jbeta primers. Sequencing was performed with immunoSEQ multiplex PCR; in TCRdb, only in-frame clones are kept and a portion is missing. The sample table sets out 150,000 to 200,000 clones. Sequencing was carried out using PBMCs. The receptor set was obtained from a man aged 30 to 45 in good health and CMV-seronegative.

The chain carries TRBV4-1 and TRBJ2-5, with 8 positions matching TRBD1. The CDR3 runs 16 residues. Looked up from germline, CDR1 is MGHRA and CDR2 is YSYEKL. Trimming took 4 bases from V and 11 from J; bases not matched to a gene: 18. The CDR3 region is CASSLQGSGTGGRQYF. The CDR3 bases are TGCGCCAGCAGCCTCCAAGGCTCCGGGACAGGCGGCAGGCAGTACTTC.

This rearrangement joins TRBV2 to TRBJ2-3; 7 bases match TRBD2. Trimming at V came to 9 bases and at J to 0 bases, leaving 15 bases not matched to a gene. This CDR3 contains 17 residues. The germline CDR1 and CDR2 sequences are SNHLY and FYNNEI. As DNA, the CDR3 is TGTGCCAGGAGATCCCCCGGGACTACCCTTAGCACAGATACGCAGTATTTT. It yields the protein CARRSPGTTLSTDTQYF.

The rearrangement joins TRBV4-1 to TRBJ2-3; 12 bases are shared with TRBD2. Germline V gene data show CDR1 as MGHRA and CDR2 as YSYEKL. CDR3 length: 19 amino acids. The V and J ends lost 1 base and 1 base, in that order; junction bases with no gene match: 9. The CDR3: CASSQASGGAWDGTDTQYF. For the CDR3, the DNA is TGCGCCAGCAGCCAAGCTAGCGGGGGGGCCTGGGATGGCACAGATACGCAGTATTTT.

Regarding this clone: Within the sample, other DNA sequences also encode this same CDR3. The chain recombines TRBV25-1 with TRBJ1-1, with D tentatively TRBD1 (6 bases). V was clipped by 6 bases and J by 0 bases, with 8 bases between them. CDR3 length: 13 residues. CDR1 is MGHDK and CDR2 is SYGVNS in the germline V gene. The CDR3 spells CASRDSLNTEAFF. The CDR3 DNA is TGTGCCAGCAGGGACAGCCTGAACACTGAAGCTTTCTTT.

The chain recombines TRBV5-1 with TRBJ2-7, with 7 bases identical to TRBD1. From germline, CDR1 is SGHRS and CDR2 YFSETQ. J was trimmed by 7 bases and V by 0 bases; bases with no gene match: 7. The CDR3 sequence is 14 residues long. CDR3 bases: TGCGCCAGCAGCTTGGGGGACAGTATGTGGGAGCAGTACTTC. The encoded protein is CASSLGDSMWEQYF.

The V gene is TRBV30, the J gene TRBJ1-2, with unresolved D. Germline values: CDR1 GTSNPN, CDR2 SVGIG (reference sequence). The ends were cut back, 0 bases at V and 4 bases at J, with 15 bases in the middle. The CDR3 is made up of 15 amino acids. The chain's CDR3 is CAWSVGWWGGYGYTF. CDR3 DNA sequence: TGTGCCTGGAGTGTAGGTTGGTGGGGAGGCTATGGCTACACCTTC.

The chain links TRBV10-3 to TRBJ2-7; D is possibly TRBD1 (6 bases). V lost 0 bases and J lost 4, with 10 bases in between. The length of the CDR3 is 14 residues. Per germline, CDR1 ENHRY and CDR2 SYGVKD. CDR3: CAISESTGSYEQYF. As DNA, the CDR3 is TGTGCCATCAGTGAGTCGACAGGTTCATACGAGCAGTACTTC.

The V call is TRBV14, the J call TRBJ2-7, with 13 bases that match TRBD2. CDR3 size: 17 residues. V was pared by 0 bases and J by 5 bases, with 7 bases of the junction left unmatched. Germline lookup yields CDR1 SGHDN and CDR2 FVKESK. CDR3 in DNA: TGTGCCAGCAGCCAAGATTGGGGACTAGCGGGACATAACGAGCAGTACTTC. This translates into CASSQDWGLAGHNEQYF. The variable domain in full, with the rest retrieved from reference TRBV14 and TRBJ2-7, is EAGVTQFPSHSVIEKGQTVTLRCDPISGHDNLYWYRRVMGKEIKFLLHFVKESKQDESGMPNNRFLAERTGGTYSTLKVQPAELEDSGVYFCASSQDWGLAGHNEQYFGPGTRLTVT.